A selection of T cell receptor beta chains follows, all from one sample in a study of OX40 agonist ivuxolimab in advanced cancers. Clones were sequenced by immunoSEQ multiplex PCR, and TCRdb holds only the in-frame ones, with some missing. The profile covers about 69,000 clones, with around 90% appearing a single time and about 10% taken by the ten largest. This specimen was CD4+ or CD8+ T cells sorted from blood, taken in a trial of the OX40 agonist ivuxolimab. The receptors here all came from an adult with an advanced solid tumor such as melanoma, head and neck, liver or kidney cancer. Both conserved end residues are part of each CDR3. The order of the fields is clone size, J gene, D gene, V gene, CDR3 protein, CDR3 DNA. The D gene is left open where the match is weak. Only part of the rows carry a size: once, few, many, or a class if the clone is expanded.

abundance: NA; j_gene: TRBJ1-2; d_gene: NA; v_gene: TRBV6-5; CDR3aa: CASSRTGVLGGYTF; CDR3nt: TGTGCCAGCAGCCGCACGGGGGTATTAGGTGGCTACACCTTC
abundance: NA; j_gene: TRBJ2-4; d_gene: NA; v_gene: TRBV7-2; CDR3aa: CASSIKNIQYF; CDR3nt: TGTGCCAGCAGTATAAAGAACATTCAGTACTTC
abundance: NA; j_gene: TRBJ2-7; d_gene: NA; v_gene: TRBV19; CDR3aa: CASSTTGPPYEQYF; CDR3nt: TGTGCCAGTAGTACCACAGGGCCCCCCTACGAGCAGTACTTC
abundance: NA; j_gene: TRBJ2-3; d_gene: TRBD2; v_gene: TRBV27; CDR3aa: CASSLAGGPRDTQYF; CDR3nt: TGTGCCAGCAGTTTAGCGGGAGGGCCGAGAGATACGCAGTATTTT
abundance: NA; j_gene: TRBJ2-2; d_gene: TRBD2; v_gene: TRBV29-1; CDR3aa: CSARGTSGRTGELFF; CDR3nt: TGCAGCGCCCGAGGGACTAGCGGGAGAACCGGGGAGCTGTTTTTT
abundance: NA; j_gene: TRBJ1-5; d_gene: NA; v_gene: TRBV7-2; CDR3aa: CASSLNVGNQPQHF; CDR3nt: TGTGCCAGCAGCTTGAACGTAGGCAATCAGCCCCAGCATTTT
abundance: NA; j_gene: TRBJ1-1; d_gene: NA; v_gene: TRBV4-3; CDR3aa: CASSQKQGNTEAFF; CDR3nt: TGCGCCAGCAGCCAGAAACAGGGTAACACTGAAGCTTTCTTT
abundance: once; j_gene: TRBJ1-2; d_gene: NA; v_gene: TRBV6-5; CDR3aa: CASSPSRGSYTF; CDR3nt: TGTGCCAGCAGTCCATCTCGGGGGAGCTACACCTTC
abundance: once; j_gene: TRBJ2-7; d_gene: NA; v_gene: TRBV7-2; CDR3aa: CASSGNRVGHEQYF; CDR3nt: TGTGCCAGCAGCGGCAACAGGGTGGGCCACGAGCAGTACTTC
abundance: NA; j_gene: TRBJ2-2; d_gene: NA; v_gene: TRBV2; CDR3aa: CASSYIERAGELFF; CDR3nt: TGTGCCAGCAGTTATATAGAGCGGGCCGGGGAGCTGTTTTTT
abundance: once; j_gene: TRBJ2-3; d_gene: NA; v_gene: TRBV6-1; CDR3aa: CASHISSGGTDTQYF; CDR3nt: TGTGCCAGCCACATCTCCTCTGGGGGCACAGATACGCAGTATTTT
abundance: NA; j_gene: TRBJ1-6; d_gene: NA; v_gene: TRBV25-1; CDR3aa: CASSEYAGSSYNSPLHF; CDR3nt: TGTGCCAGCAGTGAATATGCAGGCAGCTCCTATAATTCACCCCTCCACTTT
abundance: NA; j_gene: TRBJ1-2; d_gene: TRBD1; v_gene: TRBV14; CDR3aa: CASSQEGLGDSYGYTF; CDR3nt: TGTGCCAGCAGCCAAGAAGGTCTAGGGGACAGCTATGGCTACACCTTC
abundance: NA; j_gene: TRBJ1-6; d_gene: NA; v_gene: TRBV20-1; CDR3aa: CSATGVSPLHF; CDR3nt: TGCAGTGCTACAGGGGTTTCACCCCTCCACTTT
abundance: NA; j_gene: TRBJ1-6; d_gene: NA; v_gene: TRBV30; CDR3aa: CAWRRGTGNSPLHF; CDR3nt: TGTGCCTGGAGGCGCGGGACCGGTAATTCACCCCTCCACTTT
abundance: NA; j_gene: TRBJ2-7; d_gene: NA; v_gene: TRBV4-3; CDR3aa: CASSQEINLAGYEQYF; CDR3nt: TGCGCCAGCAGCCAAGAGATAAACCTAGCCGGCTACGAGCAGTACTTC
abundance: few; j_gene: TRBJ1-1; d_gene: NA; v_gene: TRBV30; CDR3aa: CAWLGTENTEAFF; CDR3nt: TGTGCCTGGCTAGGGACCGAGAACACTGAAGCTTTCTTT
abundance: NA; j_gene: TRBJ1-4; d_gene: TRBD1; v_gene: TRBV28; CDR3aa: CASSPGTGPNEKLFF; CDR3nt: TGTGCCAGCAGCCCAGGGACAGGGCCTAATGAAAAACTGTTTTTT
abundance: NA; j_gene: TRBJ2-5; d_gene: TRBD2; v_gene: TRBV11-1; CDR3aa: CASSPGLAGGRETQYF; CDR3nt: TGTGCCAGCAGCCCGGGACTAGCGGGAGGACGGGAGACCCAGTACTTC
abundance: NA; j_gene: TRBJ2-5; d_gene: NA; v_gene: TRBV7-2; CDR3aa: CASSLGENIETQYF; CDR3nt: TGTGCCAGCAGCTTAGGTGAGAACATCGAGACCCAGTACTTC
abundance: NA; j_gene: TRBJ2-7; d_gene: TRBD1; v_gene: TRBV19; CDR3aa: CASSIDRGYEQYF; CDR3nt: TGTGCCAGTAGTATCGACAGGGGCTACGAGCAGTACTTC
abundance: NA; j_gene: TRBJ2-1; d_gene: NA; v_gene: TRBV11-3; CDR3aa: CASATGLPGDEQFF; CDR3nt: TGTGCCAGCGCTACGGGCCTCCCGGGCGACGAGCAGTTCTTC
abundance: once; j_gene: TRBJ2-2; d_gene: NA; v_gene: TRBV7-3; CDR3aa: CASSLTGVGELFF; CDR3nt: TGTGCCAGCAGCTTAACCGGGGTCGGGGAGCTGTTTTTT
abundance: once; j_gene: TRBJ1-1; d_gene: NA; v_gene: TRBV11-2; CDR3aa: CASSLMNTEAFF; CDR3nt: TGTGCCAGCAGCTTAATGAATACTGAAGCTTTCTTT
abundance: NA; j_gene: TRBJ2-4; d_gene: NA; v_gene: TRBV6-9; CDR3aa: CASSRRTVGPLLAKNIQYF; CDR3nt: TGTGCCAGCAGTCGTCGGACAGTAGGACCACTACTAGCCAAAAACATTCAGTACTTC
abundance: NA; j_gene: TRBJ1-1; d_gene: TRBD1; v_gene: TRBV27; CDR3aa: CASSSTDRYNTEAFF; CDR3nt: TGTGCCAGCAGTTCTACGGACAGGTATAACACTGAAGCTTTCTTT
abundance: NA; j_gene: TRBJ1-2; d_gene: NA; v_gene: TRBV30; CDR3aa: CASRDTQEGYGYTF; CDR3nt: TGTGCCTCCCGGGACACCCAAGAGGGCTATGGCTACACCTTC
abundance: NA; j_gene: TRBJ2-5; d_gene: NA; v_gene: TRBV4-2; CDR3aa: CASSQDRVGRETQYF; CDR3nt: TGTGCCAGCAGCCAAGATAGGGTCGGCCGGGAGACCCAGTACTTC
abundance: NA; j_gene: TRBJ2-7; d_gene: TRBD1; v_gene: TRBV9; CDR3aa: CASSVGTGSFYEQYF; CDR3nt: TGTGCCAGCAGCGTAGGGACAGGCTCTTTTTACGAGCAGTACTTC
abundance: once; j_gene: TRBJ2-7; d_gene: TRBD1; v_gene: TRBV2; CDR3aa: CASRRQGGLGQYF; CDR3nt: TGTGCCAGCAGACGACAGGGCGGGCTTGGGCAGTACTTC
abundance: NA; j_gene: TRBJ1-6; d_gene: NA; v_gene: TRBV10-1; CDR3aa: CASRTDSPLHF; CDR3nt: TGCGCCAGCAGGACGGATTCACCCCTCCACTTT
abundance: once; j_gene: TRBJ2-7; d_gene: TRBD2; v_gene: TRBV6-5; CDR3aa: CASSSRGEGEQYF; CDR3nt: TGTGCCAGCAGTTCCCGCGGGGAGGGGGAGCAGTACTTC
abundance: NA; j_gene: TRBJ2-1; d_gene: TRBD2; v_gene: TRBV7-9; CDR3aa: CASSLRTSVGEQFF; CDR3nt: TGTGCCAGCAGCTTACGGACTAGCGTGGGTGAGCAGTTCTTC
abundance: NA; j_gene: TRBJ2-1; d_gene: TRBD2; v_gene: TRBV9; CDR3aa: CASSVAKASGIGEQFF; CDR3nt: TGTGCCAGCAGCGTAGCTAAGGCTAGCGGGATTGGTGAGCAGTTCTTC
abundance: NA; j_gene: TRBJ2-7; d_gene: NA; v_gene: TRBV5-5; CDR3aa: CASSFSPFHEQYF; CDR3nt: TGTGCCAGCAGCTTTTCCCCGTTCCACGAGCAGTACTTC
abundance: NA; j_gene: TRBJ1-1; d_gene: NA; v_gene: TRBV6-1; CDR3aa: CASSERKGEAFF; CDR3nt: TGTGCCAGCAGTGAAAGAAAGGGAGAAGCTTTCTTT
abundance: NA; j_gene: TRBJ2-7; d_gene: NA; v_gene: TRBV2; CDR3aa: CASSVGLAGEQYF; CDR3nt: TGTGCCAGCAGTGTGGGACTTGCGGGTGAGCAGTACTTC
abundance: NA; j_gene: TRBJ2-5; d_gene: NA; v_gene: TRBV19; CDR3aa: CASSPQGGETQYF; CDR3nt: TGTGCCAGTAGTCCCCAGGGTGGGGAGACCCAGTACTTC
abundance: NA; j_gene: TRBJ2-1; d_gene: TRBD2; v_gene: TRBV7-3; CDR3aa: CASSSGLAGGPNEQFF; CDR3nt: TGTGCCAGCAGCTCTGGACTAGCGGGAGGGCCCAATGAGCAGTTCTTC
abundance: NA; j_gene: TRBJ1-2; d_gene: NA; v_gene: TRBV18; CDR3aa: CASSPNSGGYGYTF; CDR3nt: TGTGCCAGCTCACCAAATTCTGGGGGCTATGGCTACACCTTC
abundance: NA; j_gene: TRBJ2-3; d_gene: NA; v_gene: TRBV7-3; CDR3aa: CASSLTGPGDTQYF; CDR3nt: TGTGCCAGCAGCTTAACCGGGCCTGGGGATACGCAGTATTTT
abundance: NA; j_gene: TRBJ2-7; d_gene: TRBD1; v_gene: TRBV29-1; CDR3aa: CSVEDRDRAHSF; CDR3nt: TGCAGCGTTGAAGATAGGGACAGGGCCCATAGTTTC
abundance: NA; j_gene: TRBJ2-7; d_gene: TRBD1; v_gene: TRBV18; CDR3aa: CASSPQQGAAREQYF; CDR3nt: TGTGCCAGCTCACCACAACAGGGGGCGGCGAGGGAGCAGTACTTC
abundance: NA; j_gene: TRBJ1-4; d_gene: NA; v_gene: TRBV7-9; CDR3aa: CASEKGLTTNEKLFF; CDR3nt: TGTGCCAGCGAAAAGGGGCTAACAACTAATGAAAAACTGTTTTTT
abundance: NA; j_gene: TRBJ2-5; d_gene: NA; v_gene: TRBV18; CDR3aa: CASSRGRVETQYF; CDR3nt: TGTGCCAGCTCACGGGGACGTGTAGAGACCCAGTACTTC
abundance: NA; j_gene: TRBJ2-1; d_gene: TRBD1; v_gene: TRBV28; CDR3aa: CASRVRDRGHNEQFF; CDR3nt: TGTGCCAGCAGAGTCCGGGACAGGGGTCACAATGAGCAGTTCTTC
abundance: NA; j_gene: TRBJ1-2; d_gene: NA; v_gene: TRBV6-5; CDR3aa: CASSAGQARYTF; CDR3nt: TGTGCCAGCAGTGCGGGACAAGCGAGATACACCTTC
abundance: NA; j_gene: TRBJ2-5; d_gene: NA; v_gene: TRBV27; CDR3aa: CASSFRQRETQYF; CDR3nt: TGTGCCAGCAGTTTCAGGCAGAGAGAGACCCAGTACTTC
abundance: few; j_gene: TRBJ1-1; d_gene: NA; v_gene: TRBV7-9; CDR3aa: CASSFQTGLEAFF; CDR3nt: TGTGCCAGCAGCTTCCAAACAGGCCTTGAGGCTTTCTTT
abundance: NA; j_gene: TRBJ1-4; d_gene: TRBD1; v_gene: TRBV5-5; CDR3aa: CASSLTGDTNEKLFF; CDR3nt: TGTGCCAGCAGCCTGACAGGGGACACTAATGAAAAACTGTTTTTT
abundance: NA; j_gene: TRBJ2-3; d_gene: NA; v_gene: TRBV27; CDR3aa: CASTPRWTDTQYF; CDR3nt: TGTGCCAGCACCCCACGTTGGACAGATACGCAGTATTTT
abundance: once; j_gene: TRBJ2-4; d_gene: TRBD2; v_gene: TRBV19; CDR3aa: CASSKGTSGSEAKNIQYF; CDR3nt: TGTGCCAGTAGTAAGGGGACTAGCGGGAGTGAAGCCAAAAACATTCAGTACTTC
abundance: NA; j_gene: TRBJ1-1; d_gene: NA; v_gene: TRBV19; CDR3aa: CASSIDSAINTEAFF; CDR3nt: TGTGCCAGTAGTATAGACAGCGCGATCAACACTGAAGCTTTCTTT